The present T cell receptor beta chain was sequenced within a study of blood T cell repertoires in COVID-19. In the study overall: COVID-19 samples from acute and convalescent phases originated in the United States, Italy and Spain.

This clone turned up a few times. Source study methods: Reference gene primers were amplified, and this amplification served to estimate nucleated cell counts. Assay: immunoSEQ multiplex PCR; the TCRdb copy retains only in-frame clones and omits some. V and J calls and clone size are copied from that table; D and trimming were computed from the DNA. The sample lists 55,000 to 75,000 clones; roughly two thirds were seen once. Germline CDR1 reads KGHSH; CDR2 reads LQKENI. The CDR3 loop spans 15 amino acids. Trimming removed 3 bases at V and 4 bases at J, with 15 bases between. J is TRBJ1-2 and V is TRBV18; D gene unclear. The receptor was derived from a woman in her sixties or seventies with COVID-19, enrolled during active disease. The sequenced sample was peripheral blood. The CDR3 here is CASSPSRSPAYGYTF. The CDR3 DNA follows: TGTGCCAGCTCACCGAGCAGGTCCCCTGCCTATGGCTACACCTTC.